Listed below are T cell receptor beta chains from one sample, sequenced in a study of blood T cell repertoires in COVID-19. The method was immunoSEQ multiplex PCR; TCRdb's version includes in-frame clones alone and lacks a portion of them. The table has about 300,000 clones, about nine tenths seen once. The sequencing input was peripheral blood. These receptors all come from a woman aged 25 to 39 who had recovered from COVID-19. CDR3s include the opening cysteine and the closing phenylalanine or tryptophan. The order of the fields is V gene, CDR3 protein.

V gene: TRBV6-6
CDR3 protein: CASSYSQDNQPQHF

V gene: TRBV28
CDR3 protein: CASSLVDRGLDGYTF

V gene: TRBV3-1/TRBV3-2
CDR3 protein: CASSQEFRGNNEQFF

V gene: TRBV19
CDR3 protein: CASRNPGTNYGYTF

V gene: TRBV11-2
CDR3 protein: CASSLEGSNTGELFF

V gene: TRBV20-1
CDR3 protein: CSAGGRLTQYF

V gene: TRBV6-5
CDR3 protein: CASSPGTGLTYEQYF

V gene: TRBV6-5
CDR3 protein: CASSSQPVQGGEKLFF

V gene: TRBV28
CDR3 protein: CAHRYAGAGEYGYTF

V gene: TRBV11-2
CDR3 protein: CASSSPRGNYGYTF

V gene: TRBV6-1
CDR3 protein: CASSVYTSGTGKYEQYF

V gene: TRBV7-3
CDR3 protein: CASSLKSGGAQDTQYF

V gene: TRBV6-5
CDR3 protein: CASRTGGKSPLHF

V gene: TRBV9
CDR3 protein: CASTLQARTGGGYGYTF

V gene: TRBV28
CDR3 protein: CASSPVDRVSWTLHF

V gene: TRBV5-8
CDR3 protein: CASSWTGHPGNTIYF

V gene: TRBV10-3
CDR3 protein: CASTNDPDSTISGANVLTF

V gene: TRBV6-1
CDR3 protein: CASSEMTGPSGNTIYF

V gene: TRBV30
CDR3 protein: CACRAGKAGGNQPQHF

V gene: TRBV5-8
CDR3 protein: CASSLAAARYNEQFF

V gene: TRBV13
CDR3 protein: CASSLGRGYGYTF

V gene: TRBV5-1
CDR3 protein: CASSLPFEGNTGELFF

V gene: TRBV5-1
CDR3 protein: CASSPSLGQGEKLFF

V gene: TRBV4-2
CDR3 protein: CASSSGMAQPQHF

V gene: TRBV4-2
CDR3 protein: CASSQDGTGGLHSNQPQHF

V gene: TRBV2
CDR3 protein: CASSFHSGSSYEQYF

V gene: TRBV7-2
CDR3 protein: CASSSDRGNTIYF

V gene: TRBV12-3/TRBV12-4
CDR3 protein: CASSLTRGTQYF

V gene: TRBV9
CDR3 protein: CASSPGQSIDEQFF

V gene: TRBV3-1/TRBV3-2
CDR3 protein: CAGECYEQYF

V gene: TRBV15
CDR3 protein: CATSVGTGKEQYF

V gene: TRBV19
CDR3 protein: CASSIAGVHEQYF

V gene: TRBV28
CDR3 protein: CASSLSNRARSSYEQYF

V gene: TRBV6-2/TRBV6-3
CDR3 protein: CASSGLRVPRGNQPQHF

V gene: TRBV19
CDR3 protein: CASSIADNQETQYF

V gene: TRBV5-8
CDR3 protein: CASSLMTSLFSPLHF

V gene: TRBV10-3
CDR3 protein: CAISDKAGGNNEQFF

V gene: TRBV3-1/TRBV3-2
CDR3 protein: CASSLYGQGIHEQYF

V gene: TRBV10-3
CDR3 protein: CAIRAEYSNQPQHF

V gene: TRBV5-6
CDR3 protein: CASSLVGGINQPQHF

V gene: TRBV7-2
CDR3 protein: CASSPTGTTNGYTF

V gene: TRBV6-5
CDR3 protein: CASSLSGEAFF

V gene: TRBV12-1
CDR3 protein: CASSFADRGLNTGELFF

V gene: TRBV11-2
CDR3 protein: CASSQDRGTGYTF

V gene: TRBV24-1
CDR3 protein: CATSDFQGATGNTIYF

V gene: TRBV6-1
CDR3 protein: CASSEVRLPTDTQYF

V gene: TRBV27
CDR3 protein: CASSLFPGRDEQFF

V gene: TRBV19
CDR3 protein: CASSPRVLDGNQETQYF

V gene: TRBV20-1
CDR3 protein: CSASRGQTDPSTF

V gene: TRBV5-8
CDR3 protein: CASSSDSPYGYTF

V gene: TRBV28
CDR3 protein: CASSQQGSNEKLFF

V gene: TRBV3-1/TRBV3-2
CDR3 protein: CASSQASQGKAGELFF

V gene: TRBV27
CDR3 protein: CASRVGTGGLARDEQYF

V gene: TRBV21-1
CDR3 protein: CASSTGGGCNEKLFF

V gene: TRBV28
CDR3 protein: CASSLKTLEGNQPQHF

V gene: TRBV5-4
CDR3 protein: CASSQRDRSFGEGEQYF

V gene: TRBV15
CDR3 protein: CATSSYEYNEQFF

V gene: TRBV6-1
CDR3 protein: CASSEQGTQETQYF